These 5 T cell receptor beta chains came from one sample sequenced in a study of T-cell reconstitution after alpha-beta-depleted transplantation in children. During its preparation, the TCRbeta library received unique molecular identifiers. TCRdb independently ran MiXCR on the PCR reads; one entry per CDR3 protein. The data show about 600,000 distinct CDR3 sequences, over 9.5% seen once. Sequenced here: PBMCs from the stem cell graft donor, sampled from the stem cell graft. Every receptor here comes from a human donor who donated a stem cell graft to a child with acute myeloid leukemia.

This clonotype was observed many times. The chain combines TRBV24-1 with TRBJ2-1; D unclear. Germline-derived CDR1 and CDR2 are KGHDR and SFDVKD. Trimming cost V 2 bases and J 5 bases, with 21 bases left between them. The CDR3 is 18 amino acids. In DNA, the CDR3 is TGTGCCACCAGTGATTATGGGGTCCCCGTGGGTCCCGACAATGAGCAGTTCTTC. This encodes CATSDYGVPVGPDNEQFF.

This clonotype came up many times. An end of the junction differs from the germline gene, which may be a read error. This chain joins TRBV5-1 and TRBJ2-1; 8 positions agree with TRBD2. The CDR3 is made up of 13 amino acids. Germline CDR1 and CDR2: SGHRS and YFSETQ. CDR3 residues: CASSLLADNEQFF. DNA of the CDR3: TGTGCCAGCAGCCTACTAGCGGACAATGAGCAGTTCTTC.

This clonotype was picked up many times. The rearrangement links TRBV6-1 to TRBJ1-4; D call uncertain. The germline V and J ends were trimmed by 4 bases and 8 bases, with 14 bases remaining between them. Germline V gives CDR1 MNHNS, CDR2 SASEGT. CDR3 length: 14 amino acids. DNA of the CDR3: TGTGCCAGCAGTGTCCGGAACCGCGCCGAAAAACTGTTTTTT. The encoded protein is CASSVRNRAEKLFF.

The chain couples TRBV6-5 to TRBJ2-7; 7 bases are a match to TRBD2. Looked up from germline, CDR1 is MNHEY and CDR2 is SVGAGI. The CDR3 has 18 residues. The V gene end was trimmed by 0 bases and the J gene end by 4 bases; junction bases not matched to a gene: 15. The CDR3: CASSYSMGLGGRVYEQYF. CDR3 nucleotide sequence: TGTGCCAGCAGTTACTCGATGGGCCTGGGCGGGAGAGTTTACGAGCAGTACTTC.

The table lists this clonotype with a few counts. This sequence joins TRBV29-1 and TRBJ1-2, with D uncertain. The CDR3 length is 13 residues. The V gene's germline CDR1 is SQVTM and CDR2 ANQGSEA. Trimming cost V 2 bases and J 10 bases, with 17 bases left between them. The CDR3 coding sequence is TGCAGCGTTGAACTCAGGACTAGTCGGGACTACACCTTC. It specifies CSVELRTSRDYTF.